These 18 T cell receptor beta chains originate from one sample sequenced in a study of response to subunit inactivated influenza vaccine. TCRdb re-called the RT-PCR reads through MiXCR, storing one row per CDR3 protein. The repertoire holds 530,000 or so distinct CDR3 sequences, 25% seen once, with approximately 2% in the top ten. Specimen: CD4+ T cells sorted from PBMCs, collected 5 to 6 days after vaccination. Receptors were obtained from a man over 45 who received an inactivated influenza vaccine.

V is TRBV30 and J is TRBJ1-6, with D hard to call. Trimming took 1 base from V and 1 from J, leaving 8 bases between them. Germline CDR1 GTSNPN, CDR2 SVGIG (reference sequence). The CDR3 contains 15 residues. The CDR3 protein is CAWSGVVSYNSPLHF. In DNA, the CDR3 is TGTGCCTGGAGTGGGGTGGTGTCCTATAATTCACCCCTCCACTTT.

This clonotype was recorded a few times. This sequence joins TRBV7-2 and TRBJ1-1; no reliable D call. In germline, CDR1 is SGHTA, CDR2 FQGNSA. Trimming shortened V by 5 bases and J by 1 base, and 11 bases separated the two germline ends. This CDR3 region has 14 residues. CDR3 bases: TGTGCCAGCAGCCCCGGGGTGAGGAACACTGAAGCTTTCTTT. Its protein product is CASSPGVRNTEAFF. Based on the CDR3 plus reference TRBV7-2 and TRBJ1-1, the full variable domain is GAGVSQSPSNKVTEKGKDVELRCDPISGHTALYWYRQSLGQGLEFLIYFQGNSAPDKSGLPSDRFSAERTGGSVSTLTIQRTQQEDSAVYLCASSPGVRNTEAFFGQGTRLTVV.

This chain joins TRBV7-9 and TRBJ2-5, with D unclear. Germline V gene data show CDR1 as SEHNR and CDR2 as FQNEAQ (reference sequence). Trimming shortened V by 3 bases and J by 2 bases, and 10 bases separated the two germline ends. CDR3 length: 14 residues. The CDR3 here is CASSFRTSQETQYF. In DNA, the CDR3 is TGTGCCAGCAGCTTCCGGACCAGTCAAGAGACCCAGTACTTC.

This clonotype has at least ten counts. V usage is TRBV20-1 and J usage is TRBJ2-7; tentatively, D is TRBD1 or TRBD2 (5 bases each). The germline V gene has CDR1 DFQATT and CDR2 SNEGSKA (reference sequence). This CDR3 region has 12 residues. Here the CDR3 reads CSARDGSYEQYF. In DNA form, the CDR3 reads TGCAGCGCCCGGGACGGATCCTACGAGCAGTACTTC.

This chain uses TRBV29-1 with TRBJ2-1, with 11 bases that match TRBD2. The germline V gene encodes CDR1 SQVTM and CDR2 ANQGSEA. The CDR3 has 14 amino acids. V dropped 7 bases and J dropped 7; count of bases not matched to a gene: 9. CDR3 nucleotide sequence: TGCAGCGCTGTAGGACTAGCGGGTGGGAATGAGCAGTTCTTC. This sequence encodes CSAVGLAGGNEQFF.

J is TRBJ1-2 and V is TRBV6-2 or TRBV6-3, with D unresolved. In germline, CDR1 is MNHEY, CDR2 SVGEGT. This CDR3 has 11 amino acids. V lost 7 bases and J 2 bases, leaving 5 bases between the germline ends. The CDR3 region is CASKRNYGYTF. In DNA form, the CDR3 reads TGTGCCAGCAAACGAAACTATGGCTACACCTTC.

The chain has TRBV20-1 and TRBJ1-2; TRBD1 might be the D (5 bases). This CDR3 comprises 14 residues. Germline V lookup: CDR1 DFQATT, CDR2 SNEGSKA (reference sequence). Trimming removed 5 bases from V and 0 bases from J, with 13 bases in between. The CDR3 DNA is TGCAGTGCTCCGAACAGGAGAGCTAACTATGGCTACACCTTC. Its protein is CSAPNRRANYGYTF.

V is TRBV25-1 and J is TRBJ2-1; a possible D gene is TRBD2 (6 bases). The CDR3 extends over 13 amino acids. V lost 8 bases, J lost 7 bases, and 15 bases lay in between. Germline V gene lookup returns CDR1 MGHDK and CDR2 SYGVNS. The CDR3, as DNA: TGTGCCAGCCTAGGGAGGCCTGGGAATGAGCAGTTCTTC. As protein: CASLGRPGNEQFF.

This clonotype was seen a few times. CDR3 nucleotide sequence: TGCGCCAGCAGCTTGGACATTAACTATGGCTACACCTTC. Its translation: CASSLDINYGYTF. The chain combines TRBV5-1 with TRBJ1-2, with D hard to call. The CDR3 has 13 amino acids. V gave up 0 bases and J gave up 1 base, with 4 bases separating them. CDR1 and CDR2 from the germline V gene are SGHRS and YFSETQ.

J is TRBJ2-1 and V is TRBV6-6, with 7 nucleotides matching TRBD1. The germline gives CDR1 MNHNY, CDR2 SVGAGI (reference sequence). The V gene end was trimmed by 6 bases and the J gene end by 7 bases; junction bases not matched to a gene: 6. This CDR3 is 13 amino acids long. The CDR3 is CASRGTEWNEQFF. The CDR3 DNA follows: TGTGCCAGCAGGGGGACAGAGTGGAATGAGCAGTTCTTC.

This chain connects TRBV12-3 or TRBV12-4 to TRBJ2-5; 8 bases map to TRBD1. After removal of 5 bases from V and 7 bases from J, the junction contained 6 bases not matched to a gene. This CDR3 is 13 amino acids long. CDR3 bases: TGTGCCAGCAGTACAGGGGGTCTGGGGACCCAGTACTTC. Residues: CASSTGGLGTQYF.

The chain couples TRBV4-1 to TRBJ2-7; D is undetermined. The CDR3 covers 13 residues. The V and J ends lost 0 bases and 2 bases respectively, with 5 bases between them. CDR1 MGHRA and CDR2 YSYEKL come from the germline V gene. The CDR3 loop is CASSQDYAYEQYF. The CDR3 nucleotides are TGCGCCAGCAGCCAAGATTACGCCTACGAGCAGTACTTC.

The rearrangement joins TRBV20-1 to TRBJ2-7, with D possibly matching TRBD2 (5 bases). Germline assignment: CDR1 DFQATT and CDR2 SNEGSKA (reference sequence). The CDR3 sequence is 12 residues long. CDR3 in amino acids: CAVTSTTYEQYF. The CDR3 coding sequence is TGCGCAGTAACTAGTACGACCTACGAGCAGTACTTC.

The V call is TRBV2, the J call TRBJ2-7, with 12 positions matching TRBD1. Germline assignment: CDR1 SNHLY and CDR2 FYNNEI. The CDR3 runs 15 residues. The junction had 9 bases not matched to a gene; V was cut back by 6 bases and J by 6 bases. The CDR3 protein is CASRTTGTGGREQYF. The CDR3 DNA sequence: TGTGCCAGCAGAACCACCGGGACAGGGGGCCGCGAGCAGTACTTC.

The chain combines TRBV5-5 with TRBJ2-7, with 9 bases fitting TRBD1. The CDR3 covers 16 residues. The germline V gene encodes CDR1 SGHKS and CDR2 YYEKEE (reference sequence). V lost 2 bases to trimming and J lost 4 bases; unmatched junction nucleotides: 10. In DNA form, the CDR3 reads TGTGCCAGCAGCTTCTCCGCGGGACAGGGAATATACGAGCAGTACTTC. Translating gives CASSFSAGQGIYEQYF. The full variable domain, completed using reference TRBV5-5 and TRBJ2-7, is DAGVTQSPTHLIKTRGQQVTLRCSPISGHKSVSWYQQVLGQGPQFIFQYYEKEERGRGNFPDRFSARQFPNYSSELNVNALLLGDSALYLCASSFSAGQGIYEQYFGPGTRLTVT.

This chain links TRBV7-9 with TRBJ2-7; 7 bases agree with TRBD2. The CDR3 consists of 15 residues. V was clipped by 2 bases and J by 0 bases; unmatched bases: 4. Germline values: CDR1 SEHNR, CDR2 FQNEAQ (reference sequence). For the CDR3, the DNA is TGTGCCAGCAGCTTATTGGGAGGGATCTCCTACGAGCAGTACTTC. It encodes CASSLLGGISYEQYF.

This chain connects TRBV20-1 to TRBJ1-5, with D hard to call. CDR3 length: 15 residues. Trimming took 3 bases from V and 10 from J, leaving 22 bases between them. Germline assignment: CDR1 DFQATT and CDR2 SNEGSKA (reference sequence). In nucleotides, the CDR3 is TGCAGTGCTAGCCCCGGTACCGGACGGCGGATACCCCAGCATTTT. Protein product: CSASPGTGRRIPQHF.

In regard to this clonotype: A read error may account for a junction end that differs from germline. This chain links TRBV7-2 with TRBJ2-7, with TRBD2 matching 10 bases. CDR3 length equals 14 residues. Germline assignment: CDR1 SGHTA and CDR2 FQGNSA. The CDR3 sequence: CASSLAGVSHEQYF. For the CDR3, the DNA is TGTGCCAGCAGCCTAGCGGGAGTCTCCCACGAGCAGTACTTC.